Below, 26 T cell receptor beta chains from the same sample are listed, as sequenced in a study of T cells in Graves' hyperthyroidism and ophthalmopathy. Amplified TCR beta CDR3 regions derived from RNA transcripts. With the HTBI primer set, the TCR CDR3 went through a first round of RT-PCR. TCRdb re-derived calls from the multiplex PCR reads in MiXCR, one entry per CDR3 protein. Here the sample spans a few hundred thousand distinct CDR3 sequences, about 15% being singletons. The sample taken for sequencing was blood. These receptors originate from a woman in her twenties or thirties with Graves' hyperthyroidism that later progressed to Graves' ophthalmopathy.

This sequence joins TRBV14 and TRBJ2-7, with 9 bases aligning to TRBD1. The CDR3 spans 15 residues. Germline V gene lookup returns CDR1 SGHDN and CDR2 FVKESK. J gave up 0 bases and V 5 bases, and 5 bases lay outside the gene matches. The CDR3 bases are TGTGCCAGCAGCTTGGGACAGGGATACTCCTACGAGCAGTACTTC. Its protein product is CASSLGQGYSYEQYF.

Of note for this clonotype: At one of its ends the junction is not consistent with the germline gene, which may arise from a read error. The chain combines TRBV10-3 with TRBJ1-5, with D perhaps TRBD1 (6 bases). This CDR3 is 14 amino acids long. Germline CDR1 and CDR2: ENHRY and SYGVKD. The CDR3 sequence is CASSSGANNQPQHF. Written as DNA, the CDR3 is TGTGCCAGCAGTTCGGGGGCGAACAATCAGCCCCAGCATTTT.

Ten or more counts support this clonotype. The V call is TRBV29-1, the J call TRBJ1-2; D is uncertain. Germline CDR1 SQVTM, CDR2 ANQGSEA. V was pared by 3 bases and J by 6 bases, with 8 bases between. This CDR3 has 11 residues. The CDR3 nucleotides are TGCAGCGTTGACGGGTACGATGGCTACACCTTC. Residues: CSVDGYDGYTF.

Concerning this clonotype: Sequence at one end of the junction differs from germline and may be a read error. The V and J genes are TRBV7-9 and TRBJ1-4, with 7 bases matching TRBD1. The length of the CDR3 is 15 residues. Germline V gives CDR1 SEHNR, CDR2 FQNEAQ (reference sequence). CDR3 sequence reads: CASSLTGEANEKLLF. The CDR3 DNA reads as TGTGCCAGCAGCCTAACAGGGGAGGCTAATGAAAAACTGCTTTTT.

This clonotype occurred a few times. The chain links TRBV2 to TRBJ1-2, with TRBD1 as a possible D gene (6 bases). Trimming took off 7 bases at V and 5 bases at J, with 11 bases between the two ends. Germline loops: CDR1 SNHLY, CDR2 FYNNEI. This CDR3 spans 12 amino acids. CDR3 in DNA: TGTGCCAGCACCGAGGGGGGTTATGGCTACACCTTC. Protein: CASTEGGYGYTF.

This clonotype was seen ten or more times. The chain employs TRBV11-3 and TRBJ1-2; D uncertain. Between the trimmed V and J ends, which lost 5 bases and 9 bases, there was a span of 13 bases. Germline CDR1 is SGHNT and CDR2 is YENEEA. This CDR3 is built from 12 residues. The CDR3 nucleotides read TGTGCCAGCAGCATCCGAGAATCGAGCTACACCTTC. This translates into CASSIRESSYTF.

This clonotype appeared a few times. The gene calls are TRBV25-1 and TRBJ2-5, with TRBD1 identical over 9 bases. Germline V gene data show CDR1 as MGHDK and CDR2 as SYGVNS. This CDR3 region has 14 residues. After removal of 10 bases from V and 4 bases from J, the junction contained 10 bases not matched to a gene. The CDR3 protein is CATQNRGRGETQYF. The CDR3 DNA reads as TGTGCCACCCAGAACAGGGGGCGAGGAGAGACCCAGTACTTC.

The genes are TRBV18 and TRBJ2-7; 13 bases are shared with TRBD2. The V segment lost 2 bases and the J segment 1 base; nucleotides outside the gene matches: 2. This CDR3 region has 16 residues. Germline CDR1 and CDR2: KGHSH and LQKENI. CDR3 sequence reads: CASSPTSGGGSYEQYF. The CDR3 coding sequence is TGTGCCAGCTCACCAACTAGCGGGGGGGGGTCCTACGAGCAGTACTTC. Looking up the rest from reference TRBV18 and TRBJ2-7 gives the full variable domain: NAGVMQNPRHLVRRRGQEARLRCSPMKGHSHVYWYRQLPEEGLKFMVYLQKENIIDESGMPKERFSAEFPKEGPSILRIQQVVRGDSAAYFCASSPTSGGGSYEQYFGPGTRLTVT.

This clonotype was picked up many times. As DNA, the CDR3 is TGTGCCTGGAGTTCGGGGGCACAAGAGACCCAGTACTTC. Protein product: CAWSSGAQETQYF. The J gene is TRBJ2-5, the V gene TRBV30; D is perhaps TRBD1 or TRBD2 (6 bases each). Between the trimmed V and J ends, which lost 2 bases and 2 bases, there was a span of 9 bases. Germline assignment: CDR1 GTSNPN and CDR2 SVGIG (reference sequence). The CDR3 has 13 residues.

The chain uses TRBV6-2 or TRBV6-3 and TRBJ1-1; tentative D call: TRBD1 (5 bases). The CDR3 length is 15 residues. CDR1 is MNHEY, CDR2 SVGEGT, per germline. The ends were cut back, 4 bases at V and 4 bases at J, with 16 bases in the middle. CDR3 residues: CASSLSWGVTTEAFF. The CDR3 DNA reads as TGTGCCAGCAGTTTATCTTGGGGGGTGACCACTGAAGCTTTCTTT.

The gene calls are TRBV29-1 and TRBJ1-1; 9 bases align to TRBD1. V lost 7 bases and J lost 3; bases outside the gene matches: 3. Germline CDR1 reads SQVTM; CDR2 reads ANQGSEA. The CDR3 covers 12 residues. CDR3 amino acids: CSARQGDTEAFF. CDR3 DNA: TGCAGCGCCCGACAGGGGGACACTGAAGCTTTCTTT.

This clonotype was counted ten times or more. V is TRBV12-3 or TRBV12-4 and J is TRBJ1-2, with 7 nucleotides matching TRBD1. This CDR3 has 12 residues. J lost 14 bases, V lost 5 bases, and 11 bases had no gene match. The CDR3 sequence: CASSPIDREGTF. The CDR3 DNA sequence: TGTGCCAGCAGTCCAATCGACAGGGAGGGAACCTTC.

This chain links TRBV20-1 with TRBJ2-3, with TRBD1 identical over 8 bases. With V trimmed by 4 bases and J by 0 bases, 6 bases remained unmatched. There are 15 residues in the CDR3. The germline gives CDR1 DFQATT, CDR2 SNEGSKA (reference sequence). This CDR3 is CSAKTGETSTDTQYF. The CDR3 coding sequence is TGCAGTGCTAAGACAGGGGAGACTAGCACAGATACGCAGTATTTT.

This clonotype was seen at least ten times. The rearrangement links TRBV3-1 to TRBJ2-1; 8 nucleotides match TRBD2. Trimming at V came to 2 bases and at J to 0 bases, leaving 6 bases not matched to a gene. The CDR3 consists of 17 residues. Germline V lookup: CDR1 LGHDT, CDR2 YNNKEL (reference sequence). The CDR3 nucleotides are TGTGCCAGCAGCCAATTAGCGGGACGCAGCTCCTACAATGAGCAGTTCTTC. Translation gives CASSQLAGRSSYNEQFF.

Details on this clonotype: A read error is possible here, since a much larger clone lies one base away. The chain couples TRBV11-2 to TRBJ2-7; D is uncertain. CDR3 length: 13 residues. V lost 1 base and J lost 9, with 13 bases in between. Germline-derived CDR1 and CDR2 are SGHAT and FQNNGV. The CDR3 region is CASSLAEEDGQYF. The CDR3 DNA reads TGTGCCAGCAGCTTAGCGGAAGAGGACGGGCAGTACTTC.

A single count supports this clonotype. This chain links TRBV2 with TRBJ1-4; 7 bases fit TRBD1. Trimming took 3 bases from V and 8 from J; bases not matched to a gene: 9. There are 15 residues in the CDR3. Germline V gene lookup returns CDR1 SNHLY and CDR2 FYNNEI. In DNA, the CDR3 is TGTGCCAGCAGTGAGACAGGGCCCTGGAACGAAAAACTGTTTTTT. Encoded protein: CASSETGPWNEKLFF.

J is TRBJ2-7 and V is TRBV20-1, with D tentatively TRBD1 or TRBD2 (5 bases each). This CDR3 has 17 residues. V was shortened by 0 bases and J by 4 bases, with 22 bases between the two germline ends. CDR1 is DFQATT and CDR2 is SNEGSKA in the germline V gene (reference sequence). CDR3 nucleotides: TGCAGTGCTAGAGATATATCCCCGGGGCGAGGAATGTACGAGCAGTACTTC. This translates into CSARDISPGRGMYEQYF.

This clonotype was counted ten times or more. V is TRBV30 and J is TRBJ1-2, with TRBD1 identical over 7 bases. Germline V gene sequence: CDR1 GTSNPN, CDR2 SVGIG (reference sequence). V lost 2 bases and J lost 3; bases outside the gene matches: 3. The CDR3 is made up of 13 amino acids. CDR3 sequence: CAWSIGTDYGYTF. CDR3 bases: TGTGCCTGGAGTATTGGGACAGACTATGGCTACACCTTC.

The sample holds many counts of this clonotype. This chain connects TRBV28 to TRBJ1-1; D may be TRBD1 (6 bases). CDR3 length: 14 amino acids. V lost 4 bases and J lost 8, with 17 bases in between. The germline V gene encodes CDR1 MDHEN and CDR2 SYDVKM. CDR3: CASSWSLGGAEAFF. The CDR3 DNA is TGTGCCAGCAGTTGGTCATTAGGGGGGGCGGAAGCTTTCTTT. Using reference TRBV28 and TRBJ1-1 for the parts outside the CDR3, the full variable domain is DVKVTQSSRYLVKRTGEKVFLECVQDMDHENMFWYRQDPGLGLRLIYFSYDVKMKEKGDIPEGYSVSREKKERFSLILESASTNQTSMYLCASSWSLGGAEAFFGQGTRLTVV.

This clonotype was seen many times. The CDR3 loop reads CASRIRVDGSYEQYF. DNA of the CDR3: TGTGCCAGCAGGATCAGGGTTGACGGGAGCTACGAGCAGTACTTC. J is TRBJ2-7 and V is TRBV6-2 or TRBV6-3; weak D call: TRBD2 (6 bases). Looked up from germline, CDR1 is MNHEY and CDR2 is SVGEGT. The CDR3 is 15 residues long. V dropped 6 bases and J dropped 3 bases, with 18 bases sitting between them.

On this clonotype: A much larger clone lies one base from this, so it may be a read error. The chain uses TRBV28 and TRBJ1-2, with 7 positions matching TRBD1. The CDR3 totals 14 residues. The germline V gene encodes CDR1 MDHEN and CDR2 SYDVKM. Losses at the gene ends were 5 bases for V and 7 bases for J; bases not matched to a gene: 10. The CDR3: CASSGQDGVGGYTF. As DNA, the CDR3 is TGTGCCAGCAGTGGACAGGACGGGGTGGGTGGCTACACCTTC.

The CDR3 DNA reads TGTGCCAGCAGCCCAGGCCACCTTCAAGCTAATGAAAAACTGTTTTTT. It is translated as CASSPGHLQANEKLFF. This chain connects TRBV9 to TRBJ1-4; no clear D gene. With 4 bases removed from V and 3 bases from J, the gap between germline ends came to 16 bases. Germline V gene lookup returns CDR1 SGDLS and CDR2 YYNGEE. CDR3 length equals 16 residues.

Many counts were recorded for this clonotype. The chain recombines TRBV9 with TRBJ2-5; 10 nucleotides agree with TRBD2. Trimming at V came to 3 bases and at J to 7 bases, leaving 3 bases not matched to a gene. Germline CDR1 SGDLS, CDR2 YYNGEE. This CDR3 is 13 amino acids long. Here the CDR3 DNA reads TGTGCCAGCAGCGATCTAGCGGGGGCGACCCAGTACTTC. Protein sequence: CASSDLAGATQYF.

The chain employs TRBV7-9 and TRBJ2-1; possibly TRBD1 or TRBD2 for D (5 bases each). Germline V gene lookup returns CDR1 SEHNR and CDR2 FQNEAQ (reference sequence). V lost 0 bases and J lost 9, with 9 bases in between. The CDR3 totals 13 residues. The CDR3 DNA sequence: TGTGCCAGCAGCTTAGCGGGGGACCGTGAGCAGTTCTTC. It translates to CASSLAGDREQFF.

The table lists this clonotype with many counts. The rearrangement links TRBV6-1 to TRBJ2-7, with TRBD2 matching over 8 bases. CDR3 length: 13 amino acids. With V trimmed by 10 bases and J by 2 bases, 7 bases remained unmatched. Germline V CDR1 and CDR2: MNHNS, SASEGT. Here the CDR3 DNA reads TGTGCCATCGGTAGCGGGAACCCCTACGAGCAGTACTTC. This codes for CAIGSGNPYEQYF.

A note on this clonotype: The CDR3 end shows no conserved phenylalanine or tryptophan, and so a read error is likely. V and J are TRBV4-1 and TRBJ2-3; D remains unclear. The CDR3 consists of 12 residues. The germline V and J ends were trimmed by 1 base and 2 bases, with 1 base remaining between them. Germline CDR1 and CDR2: MGHRA and YSYEKL. The CDR3 sequence: CASSQVTDTQYL. The CDR3 DNA reads as TGCGCCAGCAGCCAAGTCACAGATACGCAGTATCTT.